This is a list of T cell receptor beta chains from one sample in a study of blood T cell repertoires in COVID-19. The data were produced by immunoSEQ multiplex PCR, yet TCRdb's version contains in-frame clones alone and is incomplete. Here the sample spans about 310,000 clones, roughly 87% being singletons. The sample taken for sequencing was PBMCs or T cells enriched from blood (not recorded which). The source is a woman between 18 and 29 years old who had recovered from COVID-19. CDR3s include the opening cysteine and the closing phenylalanine or tryptophan. D genes are given only for firm matches. Expanded clones are given a class, and other clones once, few, many or no size at all.

V gene	D gene	clone size	J gene	CDR3 protein	CDR3 DNA
TRBV19	.	.	TRBJ2-1	CASSIVSPRQGSWYNEQFF	TGTGCCAGTAGTATAGTTTCCCCCAGGCAGGGTAGTTGGTACAATGAGCAGTTCTTC
TRBV6-4	TRBD1	.	TRBJ1-5	CASRKGRGRPPQPAQHF	TGTGCCAGCAGGAAGGGCAGGGGGCGTCCGCCCCAGCCGGCCCAGCATTTT
TRBV6-1	.	.	TRBJ2-7	CASSEGAAYGAF	TGTGCCAGCAGTGAAGGAGCGGCCTATGGAGCCTTC
TRBV7-2	.	once	TRBJ1-1	CASSSQRGDTEAFF	TGTGCCAGCAGCTCACAGCGGGGGGACACTGAAGCTTTCTTT
TRBV29-1	.	once	TRBJ1-4	CSVEITTNEKLFF	TGCAGCGTTGAAATAACAACTAATGAAAAACTGTTTTTT
TRBV6-5	TRBD1	.	TRBJ1-6	CASSYEDRDSPLHF	TGTGCCAGCAGTTACGAGGACAGGGATTCACCCCTCCACTTT
TRBV19	TRBD1	.	TRBJ1-5	CASSGTGGNQPQHF	TGTGCCAGTAGTGGGACAGGGGGCAATCAGCCCCAGCATTTT
TRBV4-1	TRBD1	.	TRBJ1-1	CASSHPSDNRGGTEAFF	TGCGCCAGCAGCCACCCATCCGATAACAGGGGTGGCACTGAAGCTTTCTTT
TRBV7-3	.	.	TRBJ1-1	CASSLLQGLNTEAFF	TGTGCCAGCAGCCTCCTCCAGGGGTTGAACACTGAAGCTTTCTTT
TRBV7-2	TRBD2	.	TRBJ2-1	CASRPTPTSGGSQFF	TGTGCCAGCAGGCCCACCCCTACTAGCGGGGGGTCCCAGTTCTTC
TRBV11-3	.	.	TRBJ2-5	CASSLERRGRAAETQYF	TGTGCCAGCAGCTTAGAACGGAGGGGGAGGGCAGCGGAGACCCAGTACTTC
TRBV5-1	.	.	TRBJ2-6	CASSSSGQSTGANVLTF	TGCGCCAGCAGCTCCTCCGGACAGTCTACTGGGGCCAACGTCCTGACTTTC
TRBV7-9	.	.	TRBJ2-3	CASSPGRGTDTQYF	TGTGCCAGCAGCCCCGGGCGGGGCACAGATACGCAGTATTTT
TRBV28	.	.	TRBJ1-3	CASSPPGHTGNTIYF	TGTGCCAGCAGTCCCCCGGGACACACTGGAAACACCATATATTTT
TRBV18	TRBD2	.	TRBJ2-5	CASSPTSGSRETQYF	TGTGCCAGCTCACCCACTAGCGGGAGCCGAGAGACCCAGTACTTC
TRBV28	TRBD1	.	TRBJ1-1	CASSFLQGVRKRTEAFF	TGTGCCAGCAGTTTCCTACAGGGGGTAAGAAAAAGGACTGAAGCTTTCTTT
TRBV7-9	.	.	TRBJ2-2	CASSKTGVLGELFF	TGTGCCAGCAGCAAGACAGGCGTTCTCGGGGAGCTGTTTTTT
TRBV28	.	.	TRBJ1-1	CASSSWRLNTEAFF	TGTGCCAGCAGTTCCTGGAGGTTGAACACTGAAGCTTTCTTT
TRBV2	.	.	TRBJ2-7	CASLYFGGEQYF	TGTGCCAGCTTGTATTTTGGAGGCGAGCAGTACTTC
TRBV4-1	TRBD1	.	TRBJ1-1	CASAEGPGGARDTEAFF	TGCGCCAGCGCCGAGGGGCCAGGGGGCGCGAGGGACACTGAAGCTTTCTTT
TRBV6-4	.	.	TRBJ2-1	CASSDSGDLGNEQFF	TGTGCCAGCAGTGACTCCGGGGACTTGGGCAATGAGCAGTTCTTC
TRBV7-3	.	.	TRBJ2-2	CASSGGVNTGELFF	TGTGCCAGCAGCGGAGGAGTGAACACCGGGGAGCTGTTTTTT
TRBV28	TRBD1	.	TRBJ1-2	CASSLPPGGYGYTF	TGTGCCAGCAGTTTACCCCCAGGGGGCTATGGCTACACCTTC
TRBV28	.	.	TRBJ2-1	CASSLVGGQVQREQFF	TGTGCCAGCAGTTTAGTCGGGGGGCAGGTACAGAGAGAGCAGTTCTTC
TRBV2	.	.	TRBJ1-1	CASSGQFNTEAFF	TGTGCCAGCAGTGGACAGTTTAACACTGAAGCTTTCTTT
TRBV18	TRBD1	.	TRBJ1-1	CASSLRQGGTEAFF	TGTGCCAGCTCACTTCGACAGGGGGGCACTGAAGCTTTCTTT